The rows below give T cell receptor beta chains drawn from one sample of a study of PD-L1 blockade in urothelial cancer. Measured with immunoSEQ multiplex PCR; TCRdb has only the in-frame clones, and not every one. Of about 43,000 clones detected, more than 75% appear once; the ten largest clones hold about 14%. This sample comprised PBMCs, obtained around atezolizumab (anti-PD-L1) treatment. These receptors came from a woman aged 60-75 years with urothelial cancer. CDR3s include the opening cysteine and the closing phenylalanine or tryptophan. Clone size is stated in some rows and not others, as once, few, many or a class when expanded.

CDR3 protein: CASSQGVGARNEQFF
V gene: TRBV14
J gene: TRBJ2-1
clone size: -

CDR3 protein: CASSSLKNRGLGTGELFF
V gene: TRBV7-9
J gene: TRBJ2-2
clone size: -

CDR3 protein: CASSSTWTGDEYF
V gene: TRBV7-9
J gene: TRBJ2-7
clone size: -

CDR3 protein: CASSMGRSGYGYTF
V gene: TRBV19
J gene: TRBJ1-2
clone size: -

CDR3 protein: CASSPGTSGTYEQYF
V gene: TRBV18
J gene: TRBJ2-7
clone size: once

CDR3 protein: CASSQQSIPGYEQYF
V gene: TRBV5-4
J gene: TRBJ2-7
clone size: -

CDR3 protein: CASSLGVRDTYEQYF
V gene: TRBV13
J gene: TRBJ2-7
clone size: -

CDR3 protein: CASSQGPSRGVTDTQYF
V gene: TRBV4-2
J gene: TRBJ2-3
clone size: once

CDR3 protein: CASSKAASGREQYF
V gene: TRBV19
J gene: TRBJ2-7
clone size: -

CDR3 protein: CASSLISYEQYF
V gene: TRBV7-8
J gene: TRBJ2-7
clone size: -

CDR3 protein: CATSRGLAFNPSTDTQYF
V gene: TRBV15
J gene: TRBJ2-3
clone size: once

CDR3 protein: CASSLAGGYQETQYF
V gene: TRBV7-2
J gene: TRBJ2-5
clone size: once

CDR3 protein: CASSFEGDGYTF
V gene: TRBV11-2
J gene: TRBJ1-2
clone size: -

CDR3 protein: CASSQGWQGPEGGEAFF
V gene: TRBV4-3
J gene: TRBJ1-1
clone size: -

CDR3 protein: CASSLGSVAGGQETQYF
V gene: TRBV7-2
J gene: TRBJ2-5
clone size: once

CDR3 protein: CASSRPGTGPDTQYF
V gene: TRBV7-2
J gene: TRBJ2-3
clone size: -

CDR3 protein: CASSSNPGGSYEQYF
V gene: TRBV7-2
J gene: TRBJ2-7
clone size: -

CDR3 protein: CASSPGTKLSPSNQPQHF
V gene: TRBV18
J gene: TRBJ1-5
clone size: -

CDR3 protein: CASSPGTGGSQYF
V gene: TRBV11-2
J gene: TRBJ2-5
clone size: -

CDR3 protein: CASSPPITGASPLHF
V gene: TRBV19
J gene: TRBJ1-6
clone size: -

CDR3 protein: CASSEPETNEKLFF
V gene: TRBV6-1
J gene: TRBJ1-4
clone size: -

CDR3 protein: CASSDTRRETQYF
V gene: TRBV27
J gene: TRBJ2-5
clone size: -

CDR3 protein: CASSHPGQGGYEQYF
V gene: TRBV4-1
J gene: TRBJ2-7
clone size: once

CDR3 protein: CASSLELAGAYNEQFF
V gene: TRBV11-1
J gene: TRBJ2-1
clone size: -

CDR3 protein: CASSQSSRAQETQYF
V gene: TRBV4-2
J gene: TRBJ2-5
clone size: once

CDR3 protein: CASSLGDRGRYTF
V gene: TRBV7-2
J gene: TRBJ1-2
clone size: -

CDR3 protein: CASSVEGRETQYF
V gene: TRBV9
J gene: TRBJ2-5
clone size: once

CDR3 protein: CASGQSYEQYF
V gene: TRBV27
J gene: TRBJ2-7
clone size: -

CDR3 protein: CASGERRGSSYNEQFF
V gene: TRBV19
J gene: TRBJ2-1
clone size: -

CDR3 protein: CASSESSGTGEGYYGYTF
V gene: TRBV10-1
J gene: TRBJ1-2
clone size: few

CDR3 protein: CASSASTYRETSTDTQYF
V gene: TRBV9
J gene: TRBJ2-3
clone size: -

CDR3 protein: CASSLGRAVYGYTF
V gene: TRBV7-9
J gene: TRBJ1-2
clone size: -

CDR3 protein: CASSLSGPRAGEKLFF
V gene: TRBV28
J gene: TRBJ1-4
clone size: -

CDR3 protein: CASSYWWGDEQYF
V gene: TRBV6-5
J gene: TRBJ2-7
clone size: -

CDR3 protein: CASSEGGAGVFEAFF
V gene: TRBV7-8
J gene: TRBJ1-1
clone size: -

CDR3 protein: CASSGRSGGAHEQFF
V gene: TRBV9
J gene: TRBJ2-1
clone size: once

CDR3 protein: CASSQGGLAGEQYF
V gene: TRBV11-3
J gene: TRBJ2-7
clone size: once

CDR3 protein: CASSPSFGDRPSTFF
V gene: TRBV10-1
J gene: TRBJ1-1
clone size: -

CDR3 protein: CATSSTGQGANEQYF
V gene: TRBV15
J gene: TRBJ2-7
clone size: -

CDR3 protein: CASSETLGPRQPQHF
V gene: TRBV6-1
J gene: TRBJ1-5
clone size: -

CDR3 protein: CASSLAGATYEQYF
V gene: TRBV7-2
J gene: TRBJ2-7
clone size: -

CDR3 protein: CASSGDGTGTQHF
V gene: TRBV9
J gene: TRBJ1-5
clone size: -

CDR3 protein: CASSSTGGSYEQYF
V gene: TRBV28
J gene: TRBJ2-7
clone size: -

CDR3 protein: CASSLAGGGGWEQYF
V gene: TRBV4-3
J gene: TRBJ2-7
clone size: -

CDR3 protein: CASSVSSSSYNSPLHF
V gene: TRBV9
J gene: TRBJ1-6
clone size: -

CDR3 protein: CASSPGHSSEKLFF
V gene: TRBV5-4
J gene: TRBJ1-4
clone size: once

CDR3 protein: CASSVVGRGLTDTQYF
V gene: TRBV9
J gene: TRBJ2-3
clone size: -

CDR3 protein: CASSSDLPGYNEQFF
V gene: TRBV5-1
J gene: TRBJ2-1
clone size: -

CDR3 protein: CASSFGQGGELFF
V gene: TRBV7-2
J gene: TRBJ2-2
clone size: -

CDR3 protein: CASIGPPGGDEKLFF
V gene: TRBV5-4
J gene: TRBJ1-4
clone size: -

CDR3 protein: CASSSPQGFGYTF
V gene: TRBV7-2
J gene: TRBJ1-2
clone size: -